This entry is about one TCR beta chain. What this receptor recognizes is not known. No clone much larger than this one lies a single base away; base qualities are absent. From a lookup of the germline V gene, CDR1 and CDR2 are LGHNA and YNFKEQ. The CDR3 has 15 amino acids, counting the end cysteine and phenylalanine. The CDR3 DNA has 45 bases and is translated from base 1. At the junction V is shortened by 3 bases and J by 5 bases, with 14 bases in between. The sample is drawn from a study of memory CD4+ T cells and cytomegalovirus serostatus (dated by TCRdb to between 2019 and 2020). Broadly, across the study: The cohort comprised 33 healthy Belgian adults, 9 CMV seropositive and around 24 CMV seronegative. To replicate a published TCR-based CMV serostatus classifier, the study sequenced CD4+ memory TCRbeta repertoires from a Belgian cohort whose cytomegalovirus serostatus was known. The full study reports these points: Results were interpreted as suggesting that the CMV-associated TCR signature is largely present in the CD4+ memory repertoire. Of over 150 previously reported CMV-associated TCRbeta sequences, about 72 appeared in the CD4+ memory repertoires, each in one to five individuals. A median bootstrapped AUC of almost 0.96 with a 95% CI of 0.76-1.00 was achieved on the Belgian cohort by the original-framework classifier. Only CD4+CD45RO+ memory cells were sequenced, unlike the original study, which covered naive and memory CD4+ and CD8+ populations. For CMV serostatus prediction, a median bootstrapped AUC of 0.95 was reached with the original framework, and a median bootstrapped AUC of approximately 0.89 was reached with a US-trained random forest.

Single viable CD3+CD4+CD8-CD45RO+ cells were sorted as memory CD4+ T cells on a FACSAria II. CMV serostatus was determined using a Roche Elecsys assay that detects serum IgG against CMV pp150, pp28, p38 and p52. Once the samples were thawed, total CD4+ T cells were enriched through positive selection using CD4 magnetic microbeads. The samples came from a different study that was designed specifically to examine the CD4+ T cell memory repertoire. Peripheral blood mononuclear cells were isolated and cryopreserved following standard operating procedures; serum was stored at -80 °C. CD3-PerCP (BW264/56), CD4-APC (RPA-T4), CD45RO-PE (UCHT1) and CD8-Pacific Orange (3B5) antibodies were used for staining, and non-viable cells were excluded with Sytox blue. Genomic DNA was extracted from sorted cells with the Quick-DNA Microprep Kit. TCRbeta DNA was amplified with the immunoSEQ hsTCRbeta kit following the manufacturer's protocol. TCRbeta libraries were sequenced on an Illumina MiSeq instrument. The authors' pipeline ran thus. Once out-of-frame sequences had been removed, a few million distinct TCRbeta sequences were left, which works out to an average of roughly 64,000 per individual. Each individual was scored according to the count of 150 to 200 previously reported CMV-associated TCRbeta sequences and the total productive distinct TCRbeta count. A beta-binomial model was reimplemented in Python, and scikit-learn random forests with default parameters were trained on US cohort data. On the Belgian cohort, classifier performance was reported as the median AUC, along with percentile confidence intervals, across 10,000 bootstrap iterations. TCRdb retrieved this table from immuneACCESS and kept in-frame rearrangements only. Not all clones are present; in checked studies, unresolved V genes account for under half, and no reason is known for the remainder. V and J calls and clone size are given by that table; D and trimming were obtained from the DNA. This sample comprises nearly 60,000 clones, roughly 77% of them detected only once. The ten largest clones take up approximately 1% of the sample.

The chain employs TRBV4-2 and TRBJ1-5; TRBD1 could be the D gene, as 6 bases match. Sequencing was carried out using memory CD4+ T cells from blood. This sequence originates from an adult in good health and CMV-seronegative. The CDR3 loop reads CASSQRQDWDQPQHF. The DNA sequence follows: TGTGCCAGCAGCCAGAGACAGGATTGGGATCAGCCCCAGCATTTT.